This T cell receptor beta chain was identified in a study of blood T cell repertoires in COVID-19. Study-level information: Some COVID-19 samples were acute and others convalescent; all came from the United States, Italy and Spain.

This CDR3 has 16 amino acids. Germline V gene sequence: CDR1 PRHDT, CDR2 FYEKMQ (reference sequence). V was cut by 5 bases and J by 2 bases, with 18 bases left in between. This clone is a singleton in its sample. Per the original data handling: Using reference gene primer amplification, nucleated cell counts were estimated. Libraries were prepared by immunoSEQ multiplex PCR; TCRdb keeps only in-frame clonotypes and omits some of them. V, J and clone size are those of that table, while D and trimming were read from the DNA. The sample has approximately 44,000 clones, approximately 90% seen once. Sequencing used peripheral blood. This clonotype originated in a man aged 60 to 69 with acute or convalescent COVID-19. The genes are TRBV13 and TRBJ1-2; D is possibly TRBD1 (6 bases). The CDR3, as DNA: TGTGCCAGCAGCCCCAAGGCAGGGGTTCACAACTATGGCTACACCTTC. Residues: CASSPKAGVHNYGYTF.